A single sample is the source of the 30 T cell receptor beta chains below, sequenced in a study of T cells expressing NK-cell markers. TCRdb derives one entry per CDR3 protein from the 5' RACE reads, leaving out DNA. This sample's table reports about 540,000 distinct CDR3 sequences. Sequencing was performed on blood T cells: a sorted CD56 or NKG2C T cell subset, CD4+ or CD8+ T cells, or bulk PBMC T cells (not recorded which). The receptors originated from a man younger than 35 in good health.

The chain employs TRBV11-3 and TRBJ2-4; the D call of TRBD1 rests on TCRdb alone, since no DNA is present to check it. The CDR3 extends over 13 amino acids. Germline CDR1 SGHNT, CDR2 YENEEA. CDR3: CASSHRVLGIQYF.

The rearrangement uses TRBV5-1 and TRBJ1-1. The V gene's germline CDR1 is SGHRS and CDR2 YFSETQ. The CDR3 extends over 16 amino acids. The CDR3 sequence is CASSLAGGPTNTEAFF.

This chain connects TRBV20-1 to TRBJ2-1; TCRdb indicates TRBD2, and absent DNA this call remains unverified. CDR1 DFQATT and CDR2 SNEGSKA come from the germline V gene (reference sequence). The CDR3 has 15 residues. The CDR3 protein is CSASHGLASYNEQFF.

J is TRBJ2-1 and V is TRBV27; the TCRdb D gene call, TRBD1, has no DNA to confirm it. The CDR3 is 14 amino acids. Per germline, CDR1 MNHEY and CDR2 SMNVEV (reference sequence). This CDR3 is CASSLRDPLYEQFF.

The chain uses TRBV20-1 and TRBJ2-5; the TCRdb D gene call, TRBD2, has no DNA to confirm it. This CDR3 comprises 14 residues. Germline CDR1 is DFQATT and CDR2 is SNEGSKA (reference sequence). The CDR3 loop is CSAGGLAGSETQYF.

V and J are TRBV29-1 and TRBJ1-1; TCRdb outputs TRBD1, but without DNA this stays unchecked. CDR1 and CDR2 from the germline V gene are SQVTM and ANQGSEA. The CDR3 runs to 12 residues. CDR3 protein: CSVNRAFGEAFF.

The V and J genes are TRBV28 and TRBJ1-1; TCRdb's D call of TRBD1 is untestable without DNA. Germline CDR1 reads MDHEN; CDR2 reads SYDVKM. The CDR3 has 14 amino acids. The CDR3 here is CASRTRGLNTEAFF.

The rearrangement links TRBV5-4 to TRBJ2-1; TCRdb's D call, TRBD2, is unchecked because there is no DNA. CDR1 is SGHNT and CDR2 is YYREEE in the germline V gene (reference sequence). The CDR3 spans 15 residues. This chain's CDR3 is CASSWAGGPGNEQFF.

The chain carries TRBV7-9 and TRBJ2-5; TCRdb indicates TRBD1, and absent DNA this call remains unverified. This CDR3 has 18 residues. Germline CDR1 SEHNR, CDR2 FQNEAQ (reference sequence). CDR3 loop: CASSLPPGQGLLQETQYF.

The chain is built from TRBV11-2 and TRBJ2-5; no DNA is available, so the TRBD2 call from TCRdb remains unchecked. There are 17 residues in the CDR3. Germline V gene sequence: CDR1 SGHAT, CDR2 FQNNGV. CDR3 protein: CASSSQTLAGGGETQYF.

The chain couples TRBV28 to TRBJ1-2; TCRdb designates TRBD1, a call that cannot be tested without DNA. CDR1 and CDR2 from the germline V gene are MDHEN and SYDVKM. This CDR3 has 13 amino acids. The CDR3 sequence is CASSQTGNGGYTF.

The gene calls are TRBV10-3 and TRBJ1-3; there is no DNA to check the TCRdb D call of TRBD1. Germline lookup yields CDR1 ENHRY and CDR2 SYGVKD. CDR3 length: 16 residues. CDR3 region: CAIRNDRGLSGNTIYF.

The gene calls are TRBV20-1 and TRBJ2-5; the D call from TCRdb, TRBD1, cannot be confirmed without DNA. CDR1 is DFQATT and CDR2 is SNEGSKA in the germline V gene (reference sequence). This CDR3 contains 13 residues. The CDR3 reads CSASNQGRETQYF.

CDR3: CASSVEGSGLNEQFF. The chain employs TRBV9 and TRBJ2-1; TCRdb gives TRBD2 as the D gene, but with no DNA this cannot be confirmed. The germline V gene has CDR1 SGDLS and CDR2 YYNGEE. This CDR3 contains 15 residues.

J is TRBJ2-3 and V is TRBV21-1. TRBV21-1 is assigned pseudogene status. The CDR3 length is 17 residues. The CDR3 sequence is CASSKKKGVRHTDTQYF.

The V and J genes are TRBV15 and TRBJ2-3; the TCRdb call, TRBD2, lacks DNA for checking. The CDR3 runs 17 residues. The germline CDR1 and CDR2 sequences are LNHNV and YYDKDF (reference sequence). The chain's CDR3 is CATSRGPRGRALDTQYF.

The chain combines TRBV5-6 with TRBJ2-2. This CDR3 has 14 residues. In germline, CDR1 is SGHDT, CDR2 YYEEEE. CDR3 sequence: CASSLSLYAGELFF.

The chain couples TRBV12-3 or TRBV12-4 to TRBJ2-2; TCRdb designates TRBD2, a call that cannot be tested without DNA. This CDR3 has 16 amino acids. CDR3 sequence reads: CASSPGRGSISGELFF.

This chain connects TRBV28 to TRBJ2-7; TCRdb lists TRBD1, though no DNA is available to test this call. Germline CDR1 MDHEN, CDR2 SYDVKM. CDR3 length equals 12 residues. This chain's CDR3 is CAAGDRGQPQYF.

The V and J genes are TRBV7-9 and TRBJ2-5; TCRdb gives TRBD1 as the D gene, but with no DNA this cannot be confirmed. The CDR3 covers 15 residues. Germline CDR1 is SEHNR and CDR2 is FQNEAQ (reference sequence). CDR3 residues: CASSSRQGGQETQYF. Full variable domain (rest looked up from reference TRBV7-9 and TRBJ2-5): DTGVSQNPRHKITKRGQNVTFRCDPISEHNRLYWYRQTLGQGPEFLTYFQNEAQLEKSRLLSDRFSAERPKGSFSTLEIQRTEQGDSAMYLCASSSRQGGQETQYFGPGTRLLVL.

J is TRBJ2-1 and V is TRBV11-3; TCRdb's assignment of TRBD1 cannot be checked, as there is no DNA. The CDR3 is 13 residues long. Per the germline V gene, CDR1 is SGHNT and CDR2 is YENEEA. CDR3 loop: CASSLSGLGEQFF.

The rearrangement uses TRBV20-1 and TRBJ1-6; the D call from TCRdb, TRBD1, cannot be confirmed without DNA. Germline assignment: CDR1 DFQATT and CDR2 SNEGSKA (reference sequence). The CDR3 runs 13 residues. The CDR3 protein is CSAIWQGDSPLHF.

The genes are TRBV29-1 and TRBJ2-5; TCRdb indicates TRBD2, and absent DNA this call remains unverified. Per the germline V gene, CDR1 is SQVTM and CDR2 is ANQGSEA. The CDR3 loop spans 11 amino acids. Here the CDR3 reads CSVGETETQYF.

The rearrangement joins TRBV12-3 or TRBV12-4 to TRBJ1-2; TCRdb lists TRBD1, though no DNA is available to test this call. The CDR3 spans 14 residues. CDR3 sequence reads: CASRAETGNYGYTF.

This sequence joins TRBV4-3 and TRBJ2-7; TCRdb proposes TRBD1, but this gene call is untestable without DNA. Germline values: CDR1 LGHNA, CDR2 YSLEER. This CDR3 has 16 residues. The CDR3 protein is CASSQDRGADSYEQYF.

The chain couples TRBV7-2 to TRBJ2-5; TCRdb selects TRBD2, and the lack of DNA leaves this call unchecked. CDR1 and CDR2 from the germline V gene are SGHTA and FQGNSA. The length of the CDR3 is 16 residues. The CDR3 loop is CASSPQRQRGAETQYF.

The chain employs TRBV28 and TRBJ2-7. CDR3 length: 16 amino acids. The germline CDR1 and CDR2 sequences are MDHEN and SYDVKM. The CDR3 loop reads CASSLFGFTNSYEQYF.

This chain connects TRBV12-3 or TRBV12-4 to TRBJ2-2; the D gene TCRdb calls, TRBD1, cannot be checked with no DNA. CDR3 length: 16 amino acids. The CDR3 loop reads CASSFRTPSNTGELFF.

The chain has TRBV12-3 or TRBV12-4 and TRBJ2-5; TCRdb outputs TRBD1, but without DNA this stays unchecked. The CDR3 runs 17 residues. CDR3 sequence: CASSSRTGLGDEETQYF.

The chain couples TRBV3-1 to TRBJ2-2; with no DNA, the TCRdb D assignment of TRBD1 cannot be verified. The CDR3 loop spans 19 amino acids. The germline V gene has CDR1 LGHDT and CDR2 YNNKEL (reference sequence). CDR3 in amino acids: CASSQVGTALIYDTGELFF.